One T cell receptor (beta chain) is described in this entry. CDR3 length: 14 residues. Germline V gene data show CDR1 as SGHVS and CDR2 as FNYEAQ. The V and J ends lost 2 bases and 4 bases respectively, with 11 bases between them. This sample was taken from a study of blood T cell repertoires in COVID-19. Study as a whole: Some COVID-19 samples were acute and others convalescent; all came from the United States, Italy and Spain. PBMCs, B-cell-depleted T cells, or T cells were the source of the cDNA or gDNA that made up the material.

Original analysis: Reference gene primers were amplified, and this amplification served to estimate nucleated cell counts. TCRdb's table, derived via immunoSEQ multiplex PCR, lists solely in-frame clones and lacks some. The DNA was the basis for D and trimming; V, J and clone size are from that table. This table has some 82,000 clones, around 86% appearing once. This chain links TRBV7-6 with TRBJ2-5; D is uncertain. The sequenced sample was peripheral blood. The clonotype originates from an older man with acute or convalescent COVID-19. This chain's CDR3 is CASSLLPLGETQYF. The CDR3 region has the DNA TGTGCCAGCAGCTTATTGCCCCTAGGAGAGACCCAGTACTTC.